This T cell receptor beta chain was observed in a study of CD8+ T cells in alopecia areata. Study findings and constraints: Resident alphabeta T-cell populations of normal skin are likewise subject to sequencing in scalp samples. Researchers reported that TCR sharing among patients proved less clear than in mice, possibly HLA-linked. Lesional scalp, notably in alopecia totalis/universalis, had clonality above that of normal scalp.

For a few patients, CD4+ cells were sorted into CD25+CD127- cells. PBMCs served as the source from which CD4+ and CD8+ T cells were sorted. The CDR3 extends over 16 amino acids. The V end lost 0 bases, the J end lost 4 bases, and 15 bases lay between the germline ends. Per the germline V gene, CDR1 is MNHEY and CDR2 is SVGAGI. With respect to this clone: Antigen: not known.

RNA was extracted and reverse transcribed into cDNA as the sequencing template. Profiling relied on immunoSEQ multiplex PCR, and the TCRdb table lists in-frame clones only, not all of them. The sample has around 36,000 clones; approximately 54% are singletons. The sequence came from a human donor with alopecia areata. The chain couples TRBV6-5 to TRBJ1-1, with D perhaps matching TRBD1 (5 bases). The specimen was CD4+ Tregs sorted from blood. CDR3 nucleotides: TGTGCCAGCAGTTACTCGACCAGGGCTGTCGGCACTGAAGCTTTCTTT. This codes for CASSYSTRAVGTEAFF.